This T cell receptor beta chain was profiled in a study of T cell responses to AZD1222 COVID-19 vaccine. The study's findings and limits: Repertoires in all cases were sampled only once the peak T cell response had passed.

Using immunoSEQ multiplex PCR, the repertoire was profiled, and TCRdb retains in-frame clones only, with some absent. The data show about 110,000 clones, about 92% seen once. This clone has just one count. Its antigen is currently unknown. The junction had 14 bases not matched to a gene; V was cut back by 3 bases and J by 3 bases. The CDR3 loop spans 18 amino acids. The V gene's germline CDR1 is SGDLS and CDR2 YYNGEE. The starting material was peripheral blood, obtained 28 days after the second AZD1222 dose. The receptor was derived from an adult who received the AZD1222 COVID-19 vaccine. The chain employs TRBV9 and TRBJ2-3, with TRBD2 matching over 9 bases. The CDR3, as DNA: TGTGCCAGCAGCGCACGCTATAGCGGGAGAATTGGGACAGATACGCAGTATTTT. It specifies CASSARYSGRIGTDTQYF. Filled out from reference TRBV9 and TRBJ2-3, the complete variable domain reads DSGVTQTPKHLITATGQRVTLRCSPRSGDLSVYWYQQSLDQGLQFLIQYYNGEERAKGNILERFSAQQFPDLHSELNLSSLELGDSALYFCASSARYSGRIGTDTQYFGPGTRLTVL.